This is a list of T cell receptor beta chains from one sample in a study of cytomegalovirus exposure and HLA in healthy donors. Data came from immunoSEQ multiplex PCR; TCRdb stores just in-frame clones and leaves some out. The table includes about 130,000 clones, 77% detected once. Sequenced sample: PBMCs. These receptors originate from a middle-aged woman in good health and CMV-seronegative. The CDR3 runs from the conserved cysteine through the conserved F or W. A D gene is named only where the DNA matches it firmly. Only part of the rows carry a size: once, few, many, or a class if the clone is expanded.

cdr3_aa: CASSLAGQGEDGYTF
cdr3_nt: TGCGCCAGCAGCTTGGCTGGACAGGGAGAGGATGGCTACACCTTC
clone_size: NA
d_call: TRBD1
j_call: TRBJ1-2
v_call: TRBV5-1

cdr3_aa: CATMSQGAHSYNEQFF
cdr3_nt: TGTGCCACCATGAGCCAGGGGGCGCACTCCTACAATGAGCAGTTCTTC
clone_size: few
d_call: TRBD1
j_call: TRBJ2-1
v_call: TRBV5-4

cdr3_aa: CASSGLEVAQETQYF
cdr3_nt: TGTGCCAGCAGTGGCCTAGAAGTAGCCCAAGAGACCCAGTACTTC
clone_size: NA
d_call: NA
j_call: TRBJ2-5
v_call: TRBV2

cdr3_aa: CASGIAGDPYNEQFF
cdr3_nt: TGTGCCAGCGGAATAGCGGGGGACCCCTACAATGAGCAGTTCTTC
clone_size: NA
d_call: TRBD2
j_call: TRBJ2-1
v_call: TRBV7-9

cdr3_aa: CAWNSGTPNEQFF
cdr3_nt: TGTGCCTGGAATTCCGGGACTCCCAATGAGCAGTTCTTC
clone_size: NA
d_call: NA
j_call: TRBJ2-1
v_call: TRBV30

cdr3_aa: CASSSTGSYEQYF
cdr3_nt: TGTGCCAGCAGCTCGACGGGGTCCTACGAGCAGTACTTC
clone_size: NA
d_call: NA
j_call: TRBJ2-7
v_call: TRBV7-9

cdr3_aa: CASSHYETYEQYF
cdr3_nt: TGTGCCAGCAGCCACTACGAGACCTACGAGCAGTACTTC
clone_size: NA
d_call: NA
j_call: TRBJ2-7
v_call: TRBV7-9

cdr3_aa: CASSLGLEGTSTDTQYF
cdr3_nt: TGCGCCAGCAGCTTAGGTCTCGAGGGGACTAGCACAGATACGCAGTATTTT
clone_size: NA
d_call: NA
j_call: TRBJ2-3
v_call: TRBV5-1

cdr3_aa: CASKQRQDQETQYF
cdr3_nt: TGTGCCAGCAAACAAAGACAGGACCAAGAGACCCAGTACTTC
clone_size: NA
d_call: NA
j_call: TRBJ2-5
v_call: TRBV7-9

cdr3_aa: CASSWANNEKLFF
cdr3_nt: TGTGCCAGCAGTTGGGCCAATAATGAAAAACTGTTTTTT
clone_size: NA
d_call: NA
j_call: TRBJ1-4
v_call: TRBV28